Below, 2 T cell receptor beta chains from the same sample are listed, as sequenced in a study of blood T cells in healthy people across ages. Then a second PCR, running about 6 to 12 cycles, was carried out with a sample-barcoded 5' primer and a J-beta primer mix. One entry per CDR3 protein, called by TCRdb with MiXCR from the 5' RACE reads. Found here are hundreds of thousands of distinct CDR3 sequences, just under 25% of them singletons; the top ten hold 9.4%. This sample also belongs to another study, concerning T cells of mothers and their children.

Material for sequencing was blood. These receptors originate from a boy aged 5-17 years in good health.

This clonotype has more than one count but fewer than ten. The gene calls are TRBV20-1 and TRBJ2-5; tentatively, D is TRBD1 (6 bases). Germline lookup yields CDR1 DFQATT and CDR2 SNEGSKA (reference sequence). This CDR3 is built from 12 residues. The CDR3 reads CSAPRGQETQYF. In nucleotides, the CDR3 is TGCAGCGCTCCCAGGGGCCAAGAGACCCAGTACTTC.

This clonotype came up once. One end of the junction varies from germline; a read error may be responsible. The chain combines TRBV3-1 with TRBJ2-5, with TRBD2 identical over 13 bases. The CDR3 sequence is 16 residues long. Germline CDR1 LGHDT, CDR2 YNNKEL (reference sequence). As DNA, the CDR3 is TGTGCCAGCAGCCCCGGGACTAGCGGGGCAGTAGAGACCCGGTACTTC. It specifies CASSPGTSGAVETRYF.